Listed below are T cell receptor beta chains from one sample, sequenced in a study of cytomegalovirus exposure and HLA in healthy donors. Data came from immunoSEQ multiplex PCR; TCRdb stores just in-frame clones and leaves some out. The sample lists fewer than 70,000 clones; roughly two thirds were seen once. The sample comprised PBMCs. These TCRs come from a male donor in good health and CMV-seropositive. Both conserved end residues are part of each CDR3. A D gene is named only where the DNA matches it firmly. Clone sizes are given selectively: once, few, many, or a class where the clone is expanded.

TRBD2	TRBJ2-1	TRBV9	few	CASSVGAGTSGRHSYNEQFF	TGTGCCAGCAGCGTAGGCGCTGGGACTAGCGGGAGGCACTCCTACAATGAGCAGTTCTTC
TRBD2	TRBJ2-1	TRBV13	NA	CASSPGTGGNEQFF	TGTGCCAGCAGCCCAGGGACGGGAGGAAATGAGCAGTTCTTC
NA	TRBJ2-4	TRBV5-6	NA	CASSITDLAKNIQYF	TGTGCCAGCAGTATAACAGATCTAGCCAAAAACATTCAGTACTTC
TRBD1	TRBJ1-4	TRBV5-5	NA	CASSFFAGGYGGEKLFF	TGTGCCAGCAGCTTTTTTGCAGGGGGCTATGGGGGTGAAAAACTGTTTTTT
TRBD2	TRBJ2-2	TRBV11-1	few	CASSFPLAGGPGAGELFF	TGTGCCAGCAGCTTCCCACTAGCGGGAGGGCCCGGGGCCGGGGAGCTGTTTTTT
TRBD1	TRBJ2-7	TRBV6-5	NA	CASRGRTGLSYEQYF	TGTGCCAGCAGAGGGAGGACAGGGCTCTCCTACGAGCAGTACTTC
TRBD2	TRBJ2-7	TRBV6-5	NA	CASSYSFTSGRYEQYF	TGTGCCAGCAGTTACTCGTTCACTAGCGGGAGGTACGAGCAGTACTTC
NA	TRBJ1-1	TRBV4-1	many	CASSDRTENTEAFF	TGCGCCAGCAGCGATAGGACAGAGAACACTGAAGCTTTCTTT
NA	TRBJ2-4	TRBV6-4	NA	CARLPPGGVRNIQYF	TGTGCCAGGTTACCCCCGGGGGGCGTGAGAAACATTCAGTACTTC
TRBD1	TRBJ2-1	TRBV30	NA	CAWRQGSYNEQFF	TGTGCCTGGCGACAGGGGTCCTACAATGAGCAGTTCTTC